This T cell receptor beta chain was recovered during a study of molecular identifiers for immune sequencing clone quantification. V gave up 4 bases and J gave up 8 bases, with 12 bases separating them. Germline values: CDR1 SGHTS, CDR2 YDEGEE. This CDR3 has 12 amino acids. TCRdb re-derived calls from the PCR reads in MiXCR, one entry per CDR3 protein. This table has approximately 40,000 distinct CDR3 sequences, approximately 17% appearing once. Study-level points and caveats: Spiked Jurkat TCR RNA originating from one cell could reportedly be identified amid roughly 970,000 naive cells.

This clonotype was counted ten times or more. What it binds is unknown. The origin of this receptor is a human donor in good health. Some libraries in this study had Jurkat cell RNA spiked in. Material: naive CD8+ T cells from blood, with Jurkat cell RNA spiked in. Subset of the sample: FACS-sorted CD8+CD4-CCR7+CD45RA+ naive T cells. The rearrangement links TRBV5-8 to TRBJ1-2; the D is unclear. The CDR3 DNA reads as TGTGCCAGCAGCCTCGTCGGGCGCGGCTACACCTTC. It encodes CASSLVGRGYTF. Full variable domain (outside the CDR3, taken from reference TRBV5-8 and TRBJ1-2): EAGVTQSPTHLIKTRGQQATLRCSPISGHTSVYWYQQALGLGLQFLLWYDEGEERNRGNFPPRFSGRQFPNYSSELNVNALELEDSALYLCASSLVGRGYTFGSGTRLTVV.